This TCR beta chain was profiled in a study of blood T cell repertoires in COVID-19. Across the whole study: Spain, Italy and the United States supplied samples that represented acute and convalescent COVID-19.

Sequencing was performed with immunoSEQ multiplex PCR; in TCRdb, only in-frame clones are kept and a portion is missing. The sample includes a few hundred thousand clones, 70% to 90% of them seen just once. Germline CDR1 KGHSH, CDR2 LQKENI. V was clipped by 6 bases and J by 3 bases; unmatched bases: 4. The CDR3 loop spans 15 amino acids. The sample holds one count of this clone. The J gene is TRBJ2-1, the V gene TRBV18, with 11 bases aligning to TRBD2. The clonotype originates from a woman aged 40 to 55 who had recovered from COVID-19. The specimen was PBMCs or T cells enriched from blood (not recorded which). CDR3 DNA: TGTGCCAGCTCGCGGACTAGCGGGCACTACAATGAGCAGTTCTTC. Protein product: CASSRTSGHYNEQFF.